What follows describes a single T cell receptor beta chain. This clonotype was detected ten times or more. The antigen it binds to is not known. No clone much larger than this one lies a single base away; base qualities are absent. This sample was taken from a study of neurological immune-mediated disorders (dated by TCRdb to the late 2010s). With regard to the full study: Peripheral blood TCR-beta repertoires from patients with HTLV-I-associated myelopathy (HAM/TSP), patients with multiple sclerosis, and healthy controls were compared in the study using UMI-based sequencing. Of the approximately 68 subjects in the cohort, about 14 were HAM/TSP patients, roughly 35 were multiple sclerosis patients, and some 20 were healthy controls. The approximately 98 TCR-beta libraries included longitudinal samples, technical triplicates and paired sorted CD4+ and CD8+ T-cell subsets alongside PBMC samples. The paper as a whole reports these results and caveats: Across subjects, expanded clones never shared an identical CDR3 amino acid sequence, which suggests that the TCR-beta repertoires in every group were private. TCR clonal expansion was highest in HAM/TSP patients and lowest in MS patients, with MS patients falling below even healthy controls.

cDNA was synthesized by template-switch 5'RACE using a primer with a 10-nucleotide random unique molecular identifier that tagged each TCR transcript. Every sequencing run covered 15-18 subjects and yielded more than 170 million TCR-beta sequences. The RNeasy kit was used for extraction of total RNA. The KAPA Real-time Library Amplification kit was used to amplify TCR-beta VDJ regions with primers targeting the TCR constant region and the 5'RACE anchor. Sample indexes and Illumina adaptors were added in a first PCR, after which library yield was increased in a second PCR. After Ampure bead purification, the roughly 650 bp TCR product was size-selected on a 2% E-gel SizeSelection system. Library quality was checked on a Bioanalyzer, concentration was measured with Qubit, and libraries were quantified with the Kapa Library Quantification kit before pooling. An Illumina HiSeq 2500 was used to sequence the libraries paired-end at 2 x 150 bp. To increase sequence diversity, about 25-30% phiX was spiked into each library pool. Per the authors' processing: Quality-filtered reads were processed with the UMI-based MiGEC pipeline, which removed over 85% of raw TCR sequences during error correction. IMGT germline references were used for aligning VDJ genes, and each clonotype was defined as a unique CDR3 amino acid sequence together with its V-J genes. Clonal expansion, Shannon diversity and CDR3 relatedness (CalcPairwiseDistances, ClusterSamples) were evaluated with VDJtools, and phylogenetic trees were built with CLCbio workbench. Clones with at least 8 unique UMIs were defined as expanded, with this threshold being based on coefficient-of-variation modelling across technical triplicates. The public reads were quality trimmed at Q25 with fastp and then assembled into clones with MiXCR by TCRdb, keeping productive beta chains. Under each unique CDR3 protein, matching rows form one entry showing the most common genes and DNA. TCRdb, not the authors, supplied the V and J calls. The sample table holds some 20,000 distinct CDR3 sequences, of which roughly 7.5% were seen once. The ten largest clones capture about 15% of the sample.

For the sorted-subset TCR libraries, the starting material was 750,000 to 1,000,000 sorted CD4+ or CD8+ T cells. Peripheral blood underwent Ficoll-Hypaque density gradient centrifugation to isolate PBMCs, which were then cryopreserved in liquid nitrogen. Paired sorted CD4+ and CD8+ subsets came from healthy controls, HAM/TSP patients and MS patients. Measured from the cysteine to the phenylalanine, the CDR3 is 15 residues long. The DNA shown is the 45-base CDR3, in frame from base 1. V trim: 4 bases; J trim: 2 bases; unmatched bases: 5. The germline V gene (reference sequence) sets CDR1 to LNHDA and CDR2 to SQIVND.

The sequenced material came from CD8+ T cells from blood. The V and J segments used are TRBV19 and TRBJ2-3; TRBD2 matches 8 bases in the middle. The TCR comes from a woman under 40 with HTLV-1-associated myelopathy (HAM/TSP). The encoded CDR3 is CASSRVAGFTDTQYF. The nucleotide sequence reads TGTGCCAGTAGTAGGGTAGCGGGGTTCACAGATACGCAGTATTTT.